This T cell receptor (beta chain) derives from a study of blood T cell repertoires in COVID-19. Study-level background: COVID-19 samples from acute and convalescent phases originated in the United States, Italy and Spain. Sample material is recorded as cDNA or gDNA derived from T cells, B-cell-depleted T cells, or PBMCs.

Per the germline V gene, CDR1 is SGHDT and CDR2 is YYEEEE. J lost 5 bases, V lost 1 base, and 4 bases had no gene match. The CDR3 totals 15 residues. Per the original data handling: The authors estimated nucleated cell counts from reference gene primer amplification. Sequencing was performed with immunoSEQ multiplex PCR; in TCRdb, only in-frame clones are kept and a portion is missing. Clone size and V and J calls were adopted from that table, with D and trimming inferred from the DNA. The sample lists approximately 75,000 clones; less than 85% were seen once. The clonotype originates from a human donor with acute or convalescent COVID-19. The donor label of this sample is uncertain. The sequenced sample was peripheral blood. J is TRBJ2-5 and V is TRBV5-6; 11 nucleotides agree with TRBD2. CDR3 nucleotide sequence: TGTGCCAGCAGCTTGTCCACTAGCGGGAGCGAGACCCAGTACTTC. Protein product: CASSLSTSGSETQYF.